The clone carrying this T cell receptor beta chain has only a few counts. CDR1 is SGHRS, CDR2 YFSETQ, per germline. The CDR3 runs 16 residues. V trimming: 2 bases; J trimming: 4 bases; junction bases outside the gene matches: 10. This record comes from a study of blood T cell repertoires in COVID-19. In the study overall: The United States, Italy and Spain supplied acute and convalescent COVID-19 samples. The cDNA or gDNA used as material had been derived from T cells, B-cell-depleted T cells, or PBMCs.

Methods used by the authors: Counts of nucleated cells, estimated from reference gene primer amplification, were obtained. Libraries were prepared by immunoSEQ multiplex PCR; TCRdb keeps only in-frame clonotypes and omits some of them. The V and J calls and clone size were taken over from that table, and D and trimming were inferred from the DNA. The sample lists 150,000 or so clones; 80% to 90% were seen once. This TCR derives from a man at least 80 years old with acute or convalescent COVID-19. What was sequenced was peripheral blood. The rearrangement links TRBV5-1 to TRBJ1-1, with 8 bases that match TRBD1. Here the CDR3 reads CASSLGQGAVSTEAFF. The CDR3 DNA reads TGCGCCAGCAGCTTAGGGCAGGGGGCGGTGTCCACTGAAGCTTTCTTT.